The text below deals with one T cell receptor beta chain. Antigen specificity is unknown. Measured with immunoSEQ multiplex PCR; TCRdb has only the in-frame clones, and not every one. The data hold approximately 92,000 clones, with roughly nine tenths observed a single time. Trimming removed 0 bases from V and 4 bases from J, with 7 bases in between. This CDR3 spans 13 amino acids. From germline, CDR1 is SGHRS and CDR2 YFSETQ. The data are from a study of T cell responses to AZD1222 COVID-19 vaccine. Study results and caveats: Once two AZD1222 doses were given, Spike-specific TCR breadth and depth went up. The study reported that nearly half of spike-specific TCRs target unmutated variant regions.

The sample in question was peripheral blood, obtained on day 0 of AZD1222 vaccination. The clonotype was recovered from an adult in good health. The rearrangement joins TRBV5-1 to TRBJ1-2; no clear D. This CDR3 is CASSLEQPYGYTF. The CDR3 DNA is TGCGCCAGCAGCTTGGAACAGCCCTATGGCTACACCTTC.